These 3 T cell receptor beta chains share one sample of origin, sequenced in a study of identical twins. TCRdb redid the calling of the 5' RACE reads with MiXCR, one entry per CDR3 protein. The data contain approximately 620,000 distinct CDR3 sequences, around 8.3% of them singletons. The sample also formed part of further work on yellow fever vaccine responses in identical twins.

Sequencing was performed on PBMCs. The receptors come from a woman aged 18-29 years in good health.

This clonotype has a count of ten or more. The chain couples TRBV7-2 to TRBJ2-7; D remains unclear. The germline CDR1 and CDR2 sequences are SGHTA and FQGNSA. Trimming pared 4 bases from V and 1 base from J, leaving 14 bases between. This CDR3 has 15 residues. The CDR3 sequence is CASSSPTLQSYEQYF. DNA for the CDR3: TGTGCCAGCAGCTCCCCTACTCTCCAATCCTACGAGCAGTACTTC.

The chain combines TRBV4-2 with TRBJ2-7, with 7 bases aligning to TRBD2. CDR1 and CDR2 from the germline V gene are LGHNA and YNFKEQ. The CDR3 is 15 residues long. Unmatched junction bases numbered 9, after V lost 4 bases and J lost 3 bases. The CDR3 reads CASSREGRPDYEQYF. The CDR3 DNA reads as TGTGCCAGCAGCCGGGAGGGGCGACCCGACTACGAGCAGTACTTC.

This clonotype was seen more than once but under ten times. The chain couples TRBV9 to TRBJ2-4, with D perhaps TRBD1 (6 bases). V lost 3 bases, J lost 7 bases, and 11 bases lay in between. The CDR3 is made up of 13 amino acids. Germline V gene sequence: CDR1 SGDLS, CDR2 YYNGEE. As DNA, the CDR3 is TGTGCCAGCAGCGGACAGGATTGGAACATTCAGTACTTC. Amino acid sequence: CASSGQDWNIQYF.